These 5 T cell receptor beta chains came from one sample sequenced in a study of blood T cells in healthy people across ages. Alongside a J-beta primer mix, a sample-barcoded 5' primer served in a second PCR lasting roughly 7 to 12 cycles. TCRdb recomputed calls from the 5' RACE reads with MiXCR, one row per CDR3 protein. Among 1.8 million or so distinct CDR3 sequences, roughly two fifths were seen once, and the ten largest hold about 23%. Sequencing was done on a sample of blood. These receptor sequences come from a human donor in good health.

The chain uses TRBV7-8 and TRBJ2-5, with 7 nucleotides matching TRBD2. CDR1 and CDR2 (germline): SGHVS, FQNEAQ. The CDR3 loop spans 15 amino acids. J was trimmed by 4 bases and V by 5 bases; bases with no gene match: 10. Here the CDR3 DNA reads TGTGCCAGCAGCCAAGATTGGGGGGGGGGAGAGACCCAGTACTTC. Translation: CASSQDWGGGETQYF.

This clonotype was picked up a small number of times. The chain links TRBV9 to TRBJ1-6; D not resolved. This CDR3 has 12 amino acids. CDR1 is SGDLS, CDR2 YYNGEE, per germline. V lost 3 bases and J 15 bases, leaving 13 bases between the germline ends. The CDR3 is CASSEGGFGLHF. CDR3 sequence (DNA): TGTGCCAGCAGCGAGGGCGGTTTTGGCCTCCACTTT.

The chain recombines TRBV5-1 with TRBJ1-2; TRBD1 matches at 9 bases. This CDR3 is 15 amino acids long. The V and J ends lost 6 bases and 7 bases, in that order; junction bases with no gene match: 13. Germline CDR1 and CDR2: SGHRS and YFSETQ. The CDR3 sequence: CASNSNSDRGRGYTF. CDR3 sequence (DNA): TGCGCCAGCAACTCAAATTCGGACAGGGGCCGTGGCTACACCTTC.

The chain has TRBV12-3 or TRBV12-4 and TRBJ2-5, with a possible D match to TRBD1 (6 bases). The J call may be incorrect, as the DNA end agrees better with TRBJ2-7. This CDR3 is built from 13 residues. This CDR3 is CASSSGHLGEQYF. CDR3 DNA sequence: TGTGCCAGCAGTTCGGGACACCTGGGCGAGCAGTACTTC.

This clonotype was counted at least ten times. The chain combines TRBV7-9 with TRBJ1-1, with D uncertain. CDR1 and CDR2 (germline): SEHNR, FQNEAQ (reference sequence). The germline V and J ends were trimmed by 5 bases and 1 base, with 8 bases remaining between them. CDR3 length: 13 amino acids. The CDR3 DNA follows: TGTGCCAGCAGCCCCCCGGGGAACACTGAAGCTTTCTTT. It translates to CASSPPGNTEAFF.